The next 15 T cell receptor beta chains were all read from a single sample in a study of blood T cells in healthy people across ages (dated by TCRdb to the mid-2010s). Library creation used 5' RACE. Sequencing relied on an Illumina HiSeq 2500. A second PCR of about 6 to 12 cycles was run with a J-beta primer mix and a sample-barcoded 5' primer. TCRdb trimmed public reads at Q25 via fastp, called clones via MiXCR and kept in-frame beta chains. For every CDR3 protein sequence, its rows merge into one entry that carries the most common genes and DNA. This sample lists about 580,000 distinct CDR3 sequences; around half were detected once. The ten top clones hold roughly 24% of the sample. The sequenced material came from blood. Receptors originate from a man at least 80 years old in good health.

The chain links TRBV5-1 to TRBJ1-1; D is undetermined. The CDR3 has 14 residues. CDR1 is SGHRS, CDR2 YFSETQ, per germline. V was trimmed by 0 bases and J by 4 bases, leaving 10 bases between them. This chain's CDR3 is CASSLADVGTEAFF. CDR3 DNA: TGCGCCAGCAGCTTGGCCGATGTGGGCACTGAAGCTTTCTTT.

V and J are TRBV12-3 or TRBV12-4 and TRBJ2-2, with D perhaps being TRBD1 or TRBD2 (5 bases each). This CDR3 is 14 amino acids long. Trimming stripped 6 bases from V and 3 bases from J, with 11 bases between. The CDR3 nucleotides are TGTGCCAGCAGCACCGGGACCTACACCGGGGAGCTGTTTTTT. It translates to CASSTGTYTGELFF.

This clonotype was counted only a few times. The CDR3 loop reads CATSRERRETQYF. CDR3 coding DNA: TGTGCCACCAGCAGAGAACGTCGAGAGACCCAGTACTTC. The chain employs TRBV15 and TRBJ2-5; D remains ambiguous. Germline CDR1 is LNHNV and CDR2 is YYDKDF (reference sequence). The CDR3 covers 13 residues. V was trimmed by 0 bases and J by 4 bases, leaving 6 bases between them.

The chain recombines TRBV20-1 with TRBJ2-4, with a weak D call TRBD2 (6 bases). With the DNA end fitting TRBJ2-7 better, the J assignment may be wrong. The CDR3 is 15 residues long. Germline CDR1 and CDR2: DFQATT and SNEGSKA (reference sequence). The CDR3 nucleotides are TGCAGTGCTCCTCAGACTAGTACGTCCCCTGTCGAGCAGTACTTC. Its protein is CSAPQTSTSPVEQYF.

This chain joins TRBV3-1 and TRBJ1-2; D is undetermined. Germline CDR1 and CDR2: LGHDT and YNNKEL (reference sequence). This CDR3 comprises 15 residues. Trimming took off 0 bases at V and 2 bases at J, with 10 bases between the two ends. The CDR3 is CASSQDGGRNYGYTF. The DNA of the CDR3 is TGTGCCAGCAGCCAAGACGGAGGCAGGAACTATGGCTACACCTTC.

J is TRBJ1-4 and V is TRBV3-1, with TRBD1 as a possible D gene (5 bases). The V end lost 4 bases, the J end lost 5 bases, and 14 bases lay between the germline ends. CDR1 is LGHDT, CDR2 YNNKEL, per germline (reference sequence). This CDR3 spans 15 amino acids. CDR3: CASSRRAGRNEKLFF. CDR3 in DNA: TGTGCCAGCAGCCGGCGGGCAGGGAGGAATGAAAAACTGTTTTTT.

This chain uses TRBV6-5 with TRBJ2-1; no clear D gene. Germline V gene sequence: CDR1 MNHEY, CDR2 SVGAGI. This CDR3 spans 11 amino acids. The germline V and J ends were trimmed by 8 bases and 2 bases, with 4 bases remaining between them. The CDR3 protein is CASVAYNEQFF. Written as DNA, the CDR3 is TGTGCCAGCGTGGCCTACAATGAGCAGTTCTTC.

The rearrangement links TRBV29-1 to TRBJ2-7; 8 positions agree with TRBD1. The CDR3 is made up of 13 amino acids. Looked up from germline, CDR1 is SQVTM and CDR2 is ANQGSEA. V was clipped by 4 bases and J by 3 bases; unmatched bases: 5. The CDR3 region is CSVAVTGGYEQYF. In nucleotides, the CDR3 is TGCAGCGTTGCGGTAACAGGGGGCTACGAGCAGTACTTC.

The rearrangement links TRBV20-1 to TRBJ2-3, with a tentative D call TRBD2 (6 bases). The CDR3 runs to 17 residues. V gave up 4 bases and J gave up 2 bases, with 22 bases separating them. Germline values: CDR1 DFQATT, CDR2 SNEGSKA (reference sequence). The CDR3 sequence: CSATRTRTTQPTDTQYF. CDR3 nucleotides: TGCAGTGCTACGCGGACGCGGACTACGCAGCCCACAGATACGCAGTATTTT.

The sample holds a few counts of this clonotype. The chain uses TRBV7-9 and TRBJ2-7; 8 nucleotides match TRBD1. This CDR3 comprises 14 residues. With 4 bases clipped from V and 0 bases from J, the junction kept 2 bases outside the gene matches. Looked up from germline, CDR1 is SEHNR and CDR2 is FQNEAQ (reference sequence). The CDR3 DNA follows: TGTGCCAGCAGCTCGGACAGGGACTCCTACGAGCAGTACTTC. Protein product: CASSSDRDSYEQYF.

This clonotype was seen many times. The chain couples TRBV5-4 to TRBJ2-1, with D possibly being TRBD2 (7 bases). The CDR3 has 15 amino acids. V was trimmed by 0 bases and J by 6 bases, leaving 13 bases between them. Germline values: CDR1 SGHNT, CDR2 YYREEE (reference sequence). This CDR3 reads CASSLGGGPLNEQFF. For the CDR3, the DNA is TGTGCCAGCAGCTTGGGCGGGGGCCCCCTCAATGAGCAGTTCTTC.

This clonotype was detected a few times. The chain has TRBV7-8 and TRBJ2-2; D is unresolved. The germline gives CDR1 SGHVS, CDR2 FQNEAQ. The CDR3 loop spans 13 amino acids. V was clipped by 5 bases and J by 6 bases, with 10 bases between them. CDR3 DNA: TGTGCCAGCAGCCTGGGGTTGGCCGGGGAGCTGTTTTTT. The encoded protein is CASSLGLAGELFF.

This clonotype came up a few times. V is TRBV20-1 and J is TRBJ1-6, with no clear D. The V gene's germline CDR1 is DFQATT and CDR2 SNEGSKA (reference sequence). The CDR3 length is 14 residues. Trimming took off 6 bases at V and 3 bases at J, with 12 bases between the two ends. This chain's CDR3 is CSAGRGNYNSPLHF. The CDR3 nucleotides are TGCAGTGCCGGCCGAGGGAACTATAATTCACCCCTCCACTTT.

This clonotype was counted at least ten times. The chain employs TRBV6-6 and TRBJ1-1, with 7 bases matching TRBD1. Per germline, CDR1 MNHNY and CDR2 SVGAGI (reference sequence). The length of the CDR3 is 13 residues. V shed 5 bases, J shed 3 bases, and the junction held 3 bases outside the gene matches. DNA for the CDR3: TGTGCCAGCAGTCGCACAGGGGACACTGAAGCTTTCTTT. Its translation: CASSRTGDTEAFF.

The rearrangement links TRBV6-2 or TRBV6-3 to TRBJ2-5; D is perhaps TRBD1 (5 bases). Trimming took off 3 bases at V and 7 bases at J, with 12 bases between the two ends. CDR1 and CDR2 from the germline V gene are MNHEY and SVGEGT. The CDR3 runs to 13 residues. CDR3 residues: CASSYRGSGTQYF. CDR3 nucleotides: TGTGCCAGCAGTTATAGGGGATCGGGGACCCAGTACTTC.